This T cell receptor beta chain was documented in a study of CD8 T cells in Susac syndrome. Per the germline V gene, CDR1 is SGDLS and CDR2 is YYNGEE. CDR3 length equals 17 residues. The ends lost 1 base at V and 0 bases at J; junction bases unmatched: 4. As regards this clonotype: Its antigen is not known.

Sequencing of TCR beta was carried out in blood CD8+ and CD4+ T cells. Bulk CD8+ and CD4+ cells came from magnetic negative isolation; CD8+ TEMRA by FACS. The RNA, 0.5 to 1 ug, was put through reverse transcription using random hexamers. Multiplex PCR with immunoSEQ amplified the TCR beta CDR3 across 54 Vbeta and 13 Jbeta. From the immunoSEQ multiplex PCR reads, TCRdb called clonotypes with MiXCR, one entry per CDR3 protein. The data show approximately 150,000 distinct CDR3 sequences, 90% to 95% seen once. Study-wide results and caveats: In its TCR sequencing and HLA analysis, the study acknowledged that the number of individuals was relatively small.

This clonotype originated in a human donor in good health. What was sequenced was CD4+ T cells from PBMCs. The chain is built from TRBV9 and TRBJ1-4, with 9 bases lining up with TRBD1. This chain's CDR3 is CASSVSWTGATNEKLFF. The CDR3 nucleotides read TGTGCCAGCAGCGTAAGTTGGACAGGGGCAACTAATGAAAAACTGTTTTTT.